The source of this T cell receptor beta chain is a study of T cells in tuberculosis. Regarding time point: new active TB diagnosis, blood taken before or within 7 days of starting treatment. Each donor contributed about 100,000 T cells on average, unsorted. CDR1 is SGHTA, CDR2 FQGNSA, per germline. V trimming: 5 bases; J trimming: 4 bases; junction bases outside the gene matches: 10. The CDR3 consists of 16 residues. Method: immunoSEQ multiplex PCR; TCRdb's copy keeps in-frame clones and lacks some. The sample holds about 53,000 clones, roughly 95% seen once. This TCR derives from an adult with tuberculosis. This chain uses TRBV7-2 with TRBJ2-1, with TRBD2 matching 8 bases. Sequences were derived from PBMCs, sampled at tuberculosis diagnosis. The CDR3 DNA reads TGTGCCAGCAGCCCGGGGGGGGCTAGAGCTTACAATGAGCAGTTCTTC. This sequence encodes CASSPGGARAYNEQFF.